This T cell receptor (beta chain) was captured by sequencing in a study of blood T cells in healthy people across ages. Findings and caveats of the study: As naive T cell percentage varied, TCR beta diversity correlated strongly with it. Naive CD4+ cells and diversity were both higher in long-lived donors than in aged donors.

Next came a second PCR, run for about 7 to 12 cycles, which used a sample-barcoded 5' primer along with a J-beta primer mix. Each TCR beta cDNA got a 12-nucleotide random molecular identifier. Using its own MiXCR run on the 5' RACE reads, TCRdb lists one record per CDR3 protein. The sample records 800,000 to 1,000,000 distinct CDR3 sequences, roughly 43% being singletons. This clonotype appeared many times. Its target is not known. One end of the junction does not line up with germline, which may come from a read error. The germline CDR1 and CDR2 sequences are SGHRS and YFSETQ. CDR3 length equals 13 residues.

This clonotype was sampled from a man aged 30 to 45 in good health. The rearrangement uses TRBV5-1 and TRBJ2-5; TRBD1 agrees at 7 bases. Sequenced: blood. The CDR3 sequence is CASSGTVQETQYF. CDR3 nucleotide sequence: TGTGCCAGCTCAGGGACAGTCCAAGAGACCCAGTACTTC.